The 21 T cell receptor beta chains listed next were all sequenced from one sample in a study of blood T cell repertoires in COVID-19 (dated by TCRdb to between 2020 and 2021). The library was obtained by the immunoSEQ multiplex PCR assay. Here the immuneACCESS table is served through TCRdb, limited to in-frame sequences with V and J called. Missing clones are a known gap in these copies; in checked studies unresolved V genes cover under half, and the rest lacks a known reason. A total of about 170,000 clones appear in this sample, 79% of them only once. The ten largest clones add up to 15% to 20% of the sample. Specimen: PBMCs or T cells enriched from blood (not recorded which). These receptors all stem from a woman aged 70-85 years in a cohort exposed to, infected with or recovered from COVID-19 (not recorded which).

The CDR3 region has the DNA TGCGCCAGCAATCCAGGGGACGGAAATTCACCCCTCCACTTT. This codes for CASNPGDGNSPLHF. This chain joins TRBV5-1 and TRBJ1-6, with D tentatively TRBD1 (6 bases). The length of the CDR3 is 14 residues. Trimming took off 6 bases at V and 7 bases at J, with 14 bases between the two ends. Germline-derived CDR1 and CDR2 are SGHRS and YFSETQ.

This clone has just a few counts. This chain uses TRBV5-1 with TRBJ2-7, with 10 bases that match TRBD1. Germline CDR1 and CDR2: SGHRS and YFSETQ. The CDR3 runs to 15 residues. J gave up 5 bases and V 3 bases, and 8 bases lay outside the gene matches. This CDR3 reads CASSSTGQGVHEQYF. The CDR3 nucleotides are TGCGCCAGCAGCTCCACCGGACAGGGGGTCCACGAGCAGTACTTC.

The genes are TRBV18 and TRBJ2-1; D might be TRBD2 (5 bases). Germline assignment: CDR1 KGHSH and CDR2 LQKENI. V was cut by 6 bases and J by 0 bases, with 12 bases left in between. The CDR3 extends over 15 amino acids. The chain's CDR3 is CASSPAVHSYNEQFF. CDR3 bases: TGTGCCAGCTCCCCAGCGGTTCACTCCTACAATGAGCAGTTCTTC. Together with reference TRBV18 and TRBJ2-1, the CDR3 gives the full variable domain: NAGVMQNPRHLVRRRGQEARLRCSPMKGHSHVYWYRQLPEEGLKFMVYLQKENIIDESGMPKERFSAEFPKEGPSILRIQQVVRGDSAAYFCASSPAVHSYNEQFFGPGTRLTVL.

The gene calls are TRBV6-2 or TRBV6-3 and TRBJ1-5, with D possibly being TRBD1 (5 bases). The CDR3 extends over 16 amino acids. V lost 4 bases, J lost 4 bases, and 17 bases lay in between. Germline CDR1 reads MNHEY; CDR2 reads SVGEGT. The CDR3 DNA follows: TGTGCCAGCAGTTCGGGACTATTCCGGGGGAATCAGCCCCAGCATTTT. Translation: CASSSGLFRGNQPQHF.

J is TRBJ1-5 and V is TRBV6-5, with 9 bases aligning to TRBD1. The V and J ends lost 8 bases and 6 bases, in that order; junction bases with no gene match: 8. The CDR3 has 14 amino acids. CDR1 and CDR2 (germline): MNHEY, SVGAGI. In DNA, the CDR3 is TGTGCCAGCGTTTTGGGACAGGGCGCTCAGCCCCAGCATTTT. Translation: CASVLGQGAQPQHF.

The rearrangement links TRBV7-9 to TRBJ2-7, with TRBD1 identical over 8 bases. J was trimmed by 7 bases and V by 7 bases; bases with no gene match: 15. This CDR3 is 15 amino acids long. Germline V gene sequence: CDR1 SEHNR, CDR2 FQNEAQ (reference sequence). Written as DNA, the CDR3 is TGTGCCAGCACCCCTCAGGGGCAGGGGGCAGGAGAGCAGTACTTC. Protein product: CASTPQGQGAGEQYF.

V is TRBV7-3 and J is TRBJ2-1; TRBD2 might be the D (6 bases). The CDR3 contains 15 residues. Germline V lookup: CDR1 SGHTA, CDR2 FQGTGA. V was clipped by 5 bases and J by 8 bases, with 19 bases between them. The CDR3 loop reads CASSGGLGNSDEQFF. The CDR3, as DNA: TGTGCCAGCAGCGGAGGGTTGGGGAACAGCGATGAGCAGTTCTTC.

This clone was picked up a small number of times. CDR3 protein: CASSELRGPEDSPLHF. In DNA, the CDR3 is TGTGCCAGCAGTGAGCTGAGGGGGCCTGAGGATTCACCCCTCCACTTT. The chain recombines TRBV6-1 with TRBJ1-6; 7 nucleotides align to TRBD1. The ends lost 3 bases at V and 8 bases at J; junction bases unmatched: 10. This CDR3 contains 16 residues. Germline V gives CDR1 MNHNS, CDR2 SASEGT.

This chain links TRBV18 with TRBJ1-2; TRBD1 aligns across 8 bases. V lost 6 bases, J lost 3 bases, and 3 bases stayed unmatched. The CDR3 sequence is 13 residues long. CDR1 is KGHSH, CDR2 LQKENI, per germline. In nucleotides, the CDR3 is TGTGCCAGCTCCTTGGGACAGGACTATGGCTACACCTTC. Translating gives CASSLGQDYGYTF.

The chain carries TRBV6-5 and TRBJ2-2, with 9 bases identical to TRBD1. The V and J ends lost 7 bases and 4 bases, in that order; junction bases with no gene match: 4. The germline CDR1 and CDR2 sequences are MNHEY and SVGAGI. The CDR3 runs 14 residues. CDR3 DNA sequence: TGTGCCAGCAACGGACAGGGGAGCACCGGGGAGCTGTTTTTT. It codes for CASNGQGSTGELFF.

The V and J genes are TRBV6-2 or TRBV6-3 and TRBJ2-1, with D tentatively TRBD2 (6 bases). V dropped 6 bases and J dropped 5 bases, with 20 bases sitting between them. The CDR3 contains 16 residues. In germline, CDR1 is MNHEY, CDR2 SVGEGT. The CDR3 DNA reads as TGTGCCAGCAGATACGAACGGGGGAGGCTAGACAATGAGCAGTTCTTC. Its translation is CASRYERGRLDNEQFF.

The chain employs TRBV9 and TRBJ2-7; D is perhaps TRBD1 (5 bases). CDR1 SGDLS and CDR2 YYNGEE come from the germline V gene. Trimming shortened V by 3 bases and J by 5 bases, and 9 bases separated the two germline ends. The CDR3 totals 12 residues. In DNA form, the CDR3 reads TGTGCCAGCAGCGGGTCAGGGCACGAGCAGTACTTC. Its protein product is CASSGSGHEQYF.

The chain has TRBV28 and TRBJ2-1, with 12 bases lining up with TRBD1. The V gene's germline CDR1 is MDHEN and CDR2 SYDVKM. J lost 8 bases, V lost 3 bases, and 5 bases had no gene match. The CDR3 is 15 amino acids. The CDR3: CASSLRDRGRDEQFF. In DNA form, the CDR3 reads TGTGCCAGCAGTTTGAGGGACAGGGGGCGGGATGAGCAGTTCTTC.

This chain links TRBV6-5 with TRBJ2-6, with D possibly matching TRBD2 (5 bases). CDR3 length equals 16 residues. The V end was cut by 3 bases, the J end by 2 bases, with 11 bases between. Looked up from germline, CDR1 is MNHEY and CDR2 is SVGAGI. DNA for the CDR3: TGTGCCAGCAGTTATACCCGGGGAACTGGGGCCAACGTCCTGACTTTC. Translating it yields CASSYTRGTGANVLTF.

The chain is built from TRBV2 and TRBJ2-7, with 11 bases aligning to TRBD1. Germline trimming cut 5 bases from V and 3 bases from J; bases unmatched to any gene: 3. From germline, CDR1 is SNHLY and CDR2 FYNNEI. CDR3 length: 14 amino acids. The DNA of the CDR3 is TGTGCCAGCAGTTGGGGGACAGGGGGCTACGAGCAGTACTTC. Translation: CASSWGTGGYEQYF.

CDR3 nucleotide sequence: TGTGCCAGCAGCTTAGAACCCCAGGGGAAGGGCTACACCTTC. This encodes CASSLEPQGKGYTF. The rearrangement links TRBV7-9 to TRBJ1-2; possibly TRBD1 for D (6 bases). The length of the CDR3 is 14 residues. The V gene lost 1 base and the J gene lost 8 bases, with 14 bases spanning the gap. Germline V gene sequence: CDR1 SEHNR, CDR2 FQNEAQ (reference sequence). Drawing the rest from reference TRBV7-9 and TRBJ1-2, the complete variable domain is DTGVSQNPRHKITKRGQNVTFRCDPISEHNRLYWYRQTLGQGPEFLTYFQNEAQLEKSRLLSDRFSAERPKGSFSTLEIQRTEQGDSAMYLCASSLEPQGKGYTFGSGTRLTVV.

DNA of the CDR3: TGTGCCATCAGTGAGTGGTACGGGGAACGGGGTTACGAGCAGTACTTC. This sequence encodes CAISEWYGERGYEQYF. V and J are TRBV10-3 and TRBJ2-7; perhaps TRBD2 as D (5 bases). The CDR3 is 16 residues long. In germline, CDR1 is ENHRY, CDR2 SYGVKD. V shed 1 base and J shed 4 bases, with 17 bases lying between them.

The chain is built from TRBV11-2 and TRBJ2-1; D uncertain. Germline loops: CDR1 SGHAT, CDR2 FQNNGV. The germline V and J ends were trimmed by 5 bases and 0 bases, with 8 bases remaining between them. This CDR3 spans 14 amino acids. The CDR3 sequence is CASSVHFSYNEQFF. Written as DNA, the CDR3 is TGTGCCAGCAGCGTCCACTTCTCCTACAATGAGCAGTTCTTC.

This chain links TRBV6-1 with TRBJ1-4; 10 bases are a match to TRBD1. Per the germline V gene, CDR1 is MNHNS and CDR2 is SASEGT. J gave up 6 bases and V 3 bases, and 7 bases lay outside the gene matches. There are 16 residues in the CDR3. The DNA of the CDR3 is TGTGCCAGCAGTGACATAATCGGGACAGGGGATGAAAAACTGTTTTTT. This encodes CASSDIIGTGDEKLFF.

V usage is TRBV5-1 and J usage is TRBJ2-6; D gene uncertain. Germline V CDR1 and CDR2: SGHRS, YFSETQ. V lost 0 bases to trimming and J lost 0 bases, with 7 bases between them. The CDR3 totals 16 residues. The CDR3 sequence: CASSLGYTSGANVLTF. The CDR3, as DNA: TGCGCCAGCAGCTTGGGATACACCTCTGGGGCCAACGTCCTGACTTTC.

This clone was seen just once. The chain carries TRBV18 and TRBJ2-2; D not certain. Trimming left V 2 bases short and J 5 bases short, with 6 bases between. Germline CDR1 is KGHSH and CDR2 is LQKENI. This CDR3 has 13 residues. In DNA form, the CDR3 reads TGTGCCAGCTCACCATTAACAACCGGGGAGCTGTTTTTT. It translates to CASSPLTTGELFF.